Described below is a single TCR beta chain sequence and its context. V lost 2 bases and J 3 bases, leaving 8 bases between the germline ends. The germline V gene encodes CDR1 MNHEY and CDR2 SVGEGT. The CDR3 loop spans 13 amino acids. Treatment of the sample: over 15 received Ad26.COV2.S at low or high dose, single or two shots; 5 received placebo; per-sample allocation not given. Sampling was done on day 63 after the first vaccine or placebo injection. Expressing Wuhan-strain SARS-CoV-2 spike, an Ad26 vector served as the vaccine. This specimen comes from a study of Ad26.COV2.S vaccination and SARS-CoV-2 variants. Across the study: Donor participated within the Ad26.COV2.S arm of the COV1001 trial.

Only in-frame clones appear in the TCRdb table, and some are missing; sequencing was by immunoSEQ multiplex PCR. The sample shows 200,000 to 300,000 clones, around 90% of them seen only once. This TCR came from a person aged 18-60 years who received the Ad26.COV2.S COVID-19 vaccine or a placebo. This sequence joins TRBV6-2 or TRBV6-3 and TRBJ2-7; D ambiguous. Material: peripheral blood, obtained in a trial of Ad26.COV2.S vaccine versus placebo. The CDR3 DNA reads as TGTGCCAGCAGTTACCGTGGCAACTACGAGCAGTACTTC. It is translated as CASSYRGNYEQYF.